This T cell receptor beta chain was observed in a study of blood T cells in healthy people across ages. Sample-barcoded 5' priming and a J-beta primer mix drove a second PCR of roughly 7 to 11 cycles. TCRdb independently ran MiXCR on the 5' RACE reads; one entry per CDR3 protein. The sample carries about 780,000 distinct CDR3 sequences, about 45% recorded once. V dropped 6 bases and J dropped 2; count of bases not matched to a gene: 5. CDR1 and CDR2 from the germline V gene are SGHTA and FQGNSA. The CDR3 has 14 residues. The sequenced material came from blood. The clonotype comes from a man of 80 years or more in good health. This sequence joins TRBV7-2 and TRBJ2-5; 8 bases agree with TRBD1. The CDR3 DNA is TGTGCCAGCAGACGGGACAGGATACAAGAGACCCAGTACTTC. Encoded protein: CASRRDRIQETQYF.